The 22 T cell receptor beta chains given below trace back to one sample, sequenced in a study of blood T cell repertoires in COVID-19 (dated by TCRdb to the early 2020s). Library prep was done by the immunoSEQ multiplex PCR assay. In its TCRdb copy, this immuneACCESS table keeps in-frame sequences only and misses some clones. Where compared with another copy, unresolved V genes explain less than half of these, and the others have no known cause. The table for this sample lists 250,000 to 300,000 clones; roughly 90% of them were counted only once. 8.5% to 14% of the sample is in the top ten clones. What was sequenced was peripheral blood. The origin of the receptors is a woman aged 25 to 39 with COVID-19, enrolled during active disease.

In nucleotides, the CDR3 is TGTGCCAGCATCGCGTGGGGGGAAGGGAGAAACACTGAAGCTTTCTTT. The encoded protein is CASIAWGEGRNTEAFF. The chain uses TRBV2 and TRBJ1-1; possible D gene TRBD1, 5 bases. V was pared by 7 bases and J by 2 bases, with 20 bases between. The germline V gene encodes CDR1 SNHLY and CDR2 FYNNEI. The CDR3 sequence is 16 residues long.

This chain joins TRBV10-2 and TRBJ2-2; 11 bases map to TRBD2. The CDR3 spans 16 residues. Germline V CDR1 and CDR2: WSHSY, SAAADI. After removal of 6 bases from V and 7 bases from J, the junction contained 10 bases not matched to a gene. The CDR3 nucleotides are TGCGCCAGCAGGCTAGCGGGGGGTTCCTACAGCGGGGAGCTGTTTTTT. Amino acids: CASRLAGGSYSGELFF.

The V call is TRBV9, the J call TRBJ2-1; TRBD2 matches 13 bases. Germline V gene sequence: CDR1 SGDLS, CDR2 YYNGEE. CDR3 length: 15 amino acids. With V trimmed by 3 bases and J by 8 bases, 5 bases remained unmatched. CDR3 bases: TGTGCCAGCAGCGCTGGACTAGCGGGGGTGGATGAGCAGTTCTTC. Translating gives CASSAGLAGVDEQFF.

The chain carries TRBV11-2 and TRBJ2-3; 8 bases line up with TRBD1. The CDR3 totals 16 residues. Trimming cost V 3 bases and J 0 bases; bases outside gene matches: 5. Germline V CDR1 and CDR2: SGHAT, FQNNGV. The CDR3 spells CASSLLGTGSTDTQYF. CDR3 sequence (DNA): TGTGCCAGCAGCTTGTTAGGGACAGGCAGCACAGATACGCAGTATTTT.

In this sample, this clone turned up many times. The chain employs TRBV30 and TRBJ2-5, with a weak D call TRBD1 (5 bases). Germline V gene data show CDR1 as GTSNPN and CDR2 as SVGIG (reference sequence). The CDR3 sequence is 14 residues long. Trimming took off 4 bases at V and 5 bases at J, with 17 bases between the two ends. This CDR3 is CAWNLVLGDETQYF. CDR3 bases: TGTGCCTGGAACTTGGTCTTAGGGGATGAGACCCAGTACTTC.

The genes are TRBV19 and TRBJ2-3, with a weak D call TRBD2 (5 bases). The CDR3 spans 15 residues. CDR1 is LNHDA and CDR2 is SQIVND in the germline V gene (reference sequence). V lost 5 bases and J lost 2, with 14 bases in between. The CDR3 region is CASSLAGAYTDTQYF. DNA of the CDR3: TGTGCCAGTAGTCTTGCGGGCGCCTACACAGATACGCAGTATTTT.

This rearrangement joins TRBV6-5 to TRBJ2-1; D possibly corresponds to TRBD1 (7 bases). This CDR3 spans 12 amino acids. Germline V gives CDR1 MNHEY, CDR2 SVGAGI. V shed 2 bases and J shed 9 bases, with 8 bases lying between them. CDR3 region: CASSYQGGEQFF. The CDR3 nucleotides read TGTGCCAGCAGTTACCAGGGGGGTGAGCAGTTCTTC.

This chain joins TRBV3-1 (or the pseudogene TRBV3-2) and TRBJ2-1; D is undetermined. CDR1 and CDR2 (germline): LGHDT, YNNKEL (reference sequence). Trimming left V 3 bases short and J 15 bases short, with 12 bases between. The CDR3 has 11 amino acids. The CDR3 protein is CASSQRFTRFF. CDR3 bases: TGTGCCAGCAGCCAGCGTTTTACCCGGTTCTTC.

The rearrangement joins TRBV29-1 to TRBJ1-3; no clear D. CDR1 is SQVTM, CDR2 ANQGSEA, per germline. This CDR3 comprises 13 residues. Trimming shortened V by 4 bases and J by 0 bases, and 7 bases separated the two germline ends. In nucleotides, the CDR3 is TGCAGCGTTGGGCTGATCTCTGGAAACACCATATATTTT. Its protein is CSVGLISGNTIYF. The whole variable domain, remainder taken from reference TRBV29-1 and TRBJ1-3, is SAVISQKPSRDICQRGTSLTIQCQVDSQVTMMFWYRQQPGQSLTLIATANQGSEATYESGFVIDKFPISRPNLTFSTLTVSNMSPEDSSIYLCSVGLISGNTIYFGEGSWLTVV.

The chain combines TRBV6-5 with TRBJ1-1, with D uncertain. Trimming took 8 bases from V and 3 from J, leaving 16 bases between them. Germline V gene data show CDR1 as MNHEY and CDR2 as SVGAGI. This CDR3 is 14 amino acids long. CDR3 sequence: CASLILGSYTEAFF. The CDR3, as DNA: TGTGCCAGCCTAATTCTAGGCAGCTACACTGAAGCTTTCTTT.

The CDR3 bases are TGTGCCAGCAGTTTCGTGACAGGGTCCTACAATGAGCAGTTCTTC. Translated: CASSFVTGSYNEQFF. The chain is built from TRBV28 and TRBJ2-1, with 7 bases that match TRBD1. V lost 3 bases, J lost 1 base, and 3 bases stayed unmatched. Germline CDR1 is MDHEN and CDR2 is SYDVKM. This CDR3 is 15 amino acids long.

V usage is TRBV9 and J usage is TRBJ2-6; D possibly corresponds to TRBD1 (5 bases). CDR1 SGDLS and CDR2 YYNGEE come from the germline V gene. V lost 4 bases to trimming and J lost 4 bases, with 12 bases between them. There are 15 residues in the CDR3. The CDR3 bases are TGTGCCAGCAGCTCGCGGACAACGGGGGCCAACGTCCTGACTTTC. This gives the protein CASSSRTTGANVLTF.

This clone appeared a single time. V usage is TRBV27 and J usage is TRBJ1-2; TRBD1 might be the D (6 bases). Trimming took 2 bases from V and 6 from J, leaving 16 bases between them. The germline gives CDR1 MNHEY, CDR2 SMNVEV (reference sequence). The CDR3 covers 15 residues. CDR3 in DNA: TGTGCCAGCAGTTTAACGCGCGGGGGGCTTGATGGCTACACCTTC. Translated, it gives CASSLTRGGLDGYTF.

The V and J genes are TRBV13 and TRBJ2-1, with D possibly TRBD1 on 5 matching bases. Germline CDR1 is PRHDT and CDR2 is FYEKMQ (reference sequence). This CDR3 region has 17 residues. Between the trimmed V and J ends, which lost 5 bases and 0 bases, there was a span of 17 bases. The CDR3 coding sequence is TGTGCCAGCAGCCCCCAGGGTAGGTTAAGCTCCTACAATGAGCAGTTCTTC. Protein: CASSPQGRLSSYNEQFF.

V gene TRBV7-2 combines with J gene TRBJ2-3; no reliable D call. Looked up from germline, CDR1 is SGHTA and CDR2 is FQGNSA. Trimming left V 1 base short and J 2 bases short, with 10 bases between. CDR3 length equals 15 residues. This CDR3 is CASSLVRLLTDTQYF. In DNA, the CDR3 is TGTGCCAGCAGCTTAGTGAGACTCCTCACAGATACGCAGTATTTT. Full variable domain (outside the CDR3, taken from reference TRBV7-2 and TRBJ2-3): GAGVSQSPSNKVTEKGKDVELRCDPISGHTALYWYRQSLGQGLEFLIYFQGNSAPDKSGLPSDRFSAERTGGSVSTLTIQRTQQEDSAVYLCASSLVRLLTDTQYFGPGTRLTVL.

V gene TRBV7-9 combines with J gene TRBJ1-2, with D perhaps matching TRBD1 (6 bases). Trimming removed 3 bases from V and 6 bases from J, with 17 bases in between. Germline assignment: CDR1 SEHNR and CDR2 FQNEAQ (reference sequence). The length of the CDR3 is 15 residues. CDR3 amino acids: CASSFSTGARDGYTF. For the CDR3, the DNA is TGTGCCAGCAGCTTCTCGACAGGCGCTAGAGATGGCTACACCTTC.

The CDR3 coding sequence is TGTGCCAGCAGCCAACTTGGGACAGGGCGTTTCGTCTATGGCTACACCTTC. Protein product: CASSQLGTGRFVYGYTF. The chain links TRBV27 to TRBJ1-2; 9 bases match TRBD1. J gave up 4 bases and V 6 bases, and 15 bases lay outside the gene matches. The CDR3 loop spans 17 amino acids. Germline V gene data show CDR1 as MNHEY and CDR2 as SMNVEV (reference sequence).

The rearrangement joins TRBV2 to TRBJ2-5; no reliable D call. The CDR3 extends over 14 amino acids. V was trimmed by 5 bases and J by 4 bases, leaving 14 bases between them. Germline CDR1 SNHLY, CDR2 FYNNEI. The CDR3 sequence: CASSLPESGETQYF. CDR3 DNA: TGTGCCAGCAGTCTGCCCGAGTCAGGAGAGACCCAGTACTTC.

The genes are TRBV5-1 and TRBJ1-1; 7 nucleotides align to TRBD1. Germline V gene lookup returns CDR1 SGHRS and CDR2 YFSETQ. CDR3 length: 15 amino acids. J lost 4 bases, V lost 1 base, and 7 bases had no gene match. The CDR3 DNA reads TGCGCCAGCAGCTTGACAGGGGTGCGGGGCACTGAAGCTTTCTTT. Translated: CASSLTGVRGTEAFF.

The V and J genes are TRBV7-9 and TRBJ1-4; 9 nucleotides match TRBD1. Germline V lookup: CDR1 SEHNR, CDR2 FQNEAQ (reference sequence). CDR3 length: 17 amino acids. V dropped 4 bases and J dropped 8; count of bases not matched to a gene: 14. CDR3 residues: CASSSLPGGTGKEKLFF. CDR3 in DNA: TGTGCCAGCAGCTCATTACCGGGGGGGACAGGGAAGGAAAAACTGTTTTTT.

CDR3 nucleotides: TGTGCCAGTAGGTGGGGCGTGGCCACTGAAGCTTTCTTT. Its protein is CASRWGVATEAFF. V usage is TRBV19 and J usage is TRBJ1-1; the D gene is possibly TRBD1 (5 bases). Germline loops: CDR1 LNHDA, CDR2 SQIVND (reference sequence). The CDR3 covers 13 residues. The V and J ends lost 6 bases and 4 bases respectively, with 12 bases between them.

The V gene is TRBV29-1, the J gene TRBJ2-2, with D tentatively TRBD1 (5 bases). This CDR3 has 13 residues. The germline CDR1 and CDR2 sequences are SQVTM and ANQGSEA. The V gene lost 3 bases and the J gene lost 7 bases, with 12 bases spanning the gap. The CDR3 is CSVDRGRVGELFF. The CDR3 bases are TGCAGCGTTGATAGGGGTAGGGTCGGGGAGCTGTTTTTT.